Below, one T cell receptor (beta chain) is given with its context. This clonotype appeared a few times. This clone's antigen is unknown. No much larger clone is present one base from it, and per-base qualities are unavailable. The data were obtained in a study of glioma-infiltrating T cells (dated by TCRdb to the mid-2010s). The study in broad terms: TCR alpha- and beta-chain repertoires were sequenced from glioma tissue, non-neoplastic brain tissue and matched peripheral blood mononuclear cells. To measure divergence between tissue and blood T-cell populations, each tissue-infiltrating repertoire was compared with the peripheral blood repertoire of the same patient. The paired cohort comprised three low-grade glioma patients, under 10 primary glioblastoma patients and three non-glioma patients contributing non-neoplastic brain tissue. Broader findings and caveats from the paper: Group comparisons rested on small numbers: three non-neoplastic, three low-grade glioma and several glioblastoma patients. Tissue and blood shared very few CDR3 sequences, a result attributed to high CDR3 diversity and limited sampling. VJ-independent divergence between tissue and blood was found to be below expectation in non-neoplastic patients but above expectation in all gliomas, particularly low-grade gliomas.

TCR alpha and beta CDR3 regions were amplified with the iRepertoire nested amplicon-rescue multiplex PCR (arm-PCR) platform from RNA. One-step reverse transcription and amplification used about 90-400 ng of tissue mRNA or PBMC total RNA as input. Following bead purification, Illumina adapters were added by a secondary multiplex PCR, and libraries between 200 and 400 bp were gel-purified. Libraries carried internal 6-nucleotide barcodes used for demultiplexing. Sequencing of the libraries was done on an Illumina MiSeq using 2x220 or 2x250 nucleotide paired-end reads. Per the source publication's procedure: Paired reads were merged with FLASH 1.2.11 and aligned to the GRCh37 human genome with BWA-MEM before extracting TRA and TRB reads. V and J assignment used an IMGT-derived reference of cassette sequences and CDR3 motifs that included pseudogenes. Three-frame translation of reads was performed, and productive CDR3s were defined as those with a C...FGXG motif and no stop codons. Clonotypes were defined as unique combinations of V-J cassette pair and CDR3 amino acid sequence. Filtering of reads was based on Hamming distance, with the threshold set by the sequence error rate of each sample in mapped regions. TCRdb reanalyzed the raw reads on its own, using fastp at Q25 for trimming and MiXCR for clone calling, and kept in-frame beta chains. Each CDR3 protein appears once, grouped with its most common genes and DNA. The V and J calls, along with clone size, are taken from TCRdb and not from the paper's own processing. The sample data list tens of thousands of distinct CDR3 sequences, and 20% to 25% of these were observed just once. The ten largest clones take up 6.7% of the sample.

CDR1 and CDR2 (KGHSH, LQKENI) derive from the germline V gene. The V and J ends are trimmed by 6 bases and 0 bases, leaving 15 bases between them. The CDR3 sequence holds 15 residues, the cysteine and phenylalanine included. CDR3 DNA only is kept here, 45 bases in frame from base 1. Input material: glioma tissue, nonneoplastic brain tissue, or PBMCs (not recorded which). The sequence was obtained from a human donor with low-grade glioma or glioblastoma, undergoing nonglioma brain surgery, or in good health (not recorded which). Here the chain combines TRBV18 and TRBJ2-7; matching of 7 bases hints at TRBD2 as the D gene. The nucleotide sequence is TGTGCCAGCTCCCCCCTCGCGGGGGCCTCCTACGAGCAGTACTTC. The resulting protein is CASSPLAGASYEQYF.